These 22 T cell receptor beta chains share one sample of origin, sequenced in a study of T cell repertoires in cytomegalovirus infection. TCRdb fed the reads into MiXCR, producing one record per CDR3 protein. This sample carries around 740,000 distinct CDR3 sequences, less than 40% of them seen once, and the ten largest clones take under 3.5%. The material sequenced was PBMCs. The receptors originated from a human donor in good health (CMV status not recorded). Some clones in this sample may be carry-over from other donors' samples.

In DNA form, the CDR3 reads TGTGCCAGCATCCCTGCCGGCAGCCCTCTTCAACCCCAGCATTTT. It translates to CASIPAGSPLQPQHF. The chain is built from TRBV28 and TRBJ1-5; D not certain. The CDR3 is 15 residues long. Looked up from germline, CDR1 is MDHEN and CDR2 is SYDVKM. V dropped 7 bases and J dropped 10 bases, with 23 bases sitting between them.

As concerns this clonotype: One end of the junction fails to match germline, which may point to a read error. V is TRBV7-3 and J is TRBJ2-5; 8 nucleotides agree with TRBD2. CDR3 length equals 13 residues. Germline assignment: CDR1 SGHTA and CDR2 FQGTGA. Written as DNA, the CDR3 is TGTGCCAGCATCTCACTAGCGGAAGAGCCCCAGTACTTC. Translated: CASISLAEEPQYF.

The CDR3 sequence: CASSLTPGRHEQFF. Here the CDR3 DNA reads TGTGCCAGCAGCTTAACCCCGGGAAGGCATGAGCAGTTCTTC. This chain links TRBV7-2 with TRBJ2-1, with a weak D call TRBD2 (5 bases). Germline V CDR1 and CDR2: SGHTA, FQGNSA. The CDR3 has 14 residues. Between the trimmed V and J ends, which lost 2 bases and 8 bases, there was a span of 13 bases.

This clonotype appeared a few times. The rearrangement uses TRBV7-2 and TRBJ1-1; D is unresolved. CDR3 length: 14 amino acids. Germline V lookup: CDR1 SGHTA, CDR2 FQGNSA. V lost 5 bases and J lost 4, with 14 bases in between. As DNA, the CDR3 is TGTGCCAGCAGCCCCCGCCGGTGGGGCACTGAAGCTTTCTTT. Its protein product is CASSPRRWGTEAFF.

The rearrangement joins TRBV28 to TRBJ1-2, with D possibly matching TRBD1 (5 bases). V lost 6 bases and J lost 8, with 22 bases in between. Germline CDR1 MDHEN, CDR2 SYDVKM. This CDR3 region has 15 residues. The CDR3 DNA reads TGTGCCAGCAGACCCGTAGCAGGGTCGTCGCGGGGCTACACCTTC. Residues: CASRPVAGSSRGYTF.

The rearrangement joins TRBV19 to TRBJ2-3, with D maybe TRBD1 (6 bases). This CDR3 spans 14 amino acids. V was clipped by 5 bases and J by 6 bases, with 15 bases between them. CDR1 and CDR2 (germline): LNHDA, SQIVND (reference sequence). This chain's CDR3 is CASSWTVEVDTQYF. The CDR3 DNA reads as TGTGCCAGTAGTTGGACAGTCGAGGTGGATACGCAGTATTTT.

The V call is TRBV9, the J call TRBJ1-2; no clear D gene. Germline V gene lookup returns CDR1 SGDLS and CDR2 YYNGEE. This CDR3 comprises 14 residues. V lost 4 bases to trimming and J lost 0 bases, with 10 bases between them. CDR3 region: CASSKFTTNYGYTF. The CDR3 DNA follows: TGTGCCAGCAGCAAATTTACTACTAACTATGGCTACACCTTC.

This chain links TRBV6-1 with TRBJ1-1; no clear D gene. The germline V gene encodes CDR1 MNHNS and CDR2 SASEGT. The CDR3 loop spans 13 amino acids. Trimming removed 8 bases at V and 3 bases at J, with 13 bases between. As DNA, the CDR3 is TGTGCCAGCGCCAGAGACGGCGACACTGAAGCTTTCTTT. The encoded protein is CASARDGDTEAFF.

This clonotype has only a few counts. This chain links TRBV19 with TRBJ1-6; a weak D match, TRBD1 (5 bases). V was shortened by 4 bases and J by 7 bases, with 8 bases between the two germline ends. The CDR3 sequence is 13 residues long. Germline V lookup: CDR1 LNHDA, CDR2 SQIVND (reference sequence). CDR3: CASSKGRNSPLHF. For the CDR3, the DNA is TGTGCCAGTAGTAAGGGGAGGAATTCACCCCTCCACTTT.

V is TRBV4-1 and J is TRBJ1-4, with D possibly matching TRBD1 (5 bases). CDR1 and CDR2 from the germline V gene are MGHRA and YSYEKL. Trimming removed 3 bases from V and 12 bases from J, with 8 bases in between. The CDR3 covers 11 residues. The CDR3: CASSHPGELFF. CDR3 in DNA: TGCGCCAGCAGCCATCCGGGGGAACTGTTTTTT.

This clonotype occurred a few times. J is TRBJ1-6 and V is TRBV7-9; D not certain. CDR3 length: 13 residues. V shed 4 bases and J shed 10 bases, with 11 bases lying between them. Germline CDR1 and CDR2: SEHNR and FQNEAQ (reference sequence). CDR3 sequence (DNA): TGTGCCAGCAGCTGGGAAGGGCTCTCACCCCTCCACTTT. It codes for CASSWEGLSPLHF. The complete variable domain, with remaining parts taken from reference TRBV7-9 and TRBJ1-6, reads DTGVSQNPRHKITKRGQNVTFRCDPISEHNRLYWYRQTLGQGPEFLTYFQNEAQLEKSRLLSDRFSAERPKGSFSTLEIQRTEQGDSAMYLCASSWEGLSPLHFGNGTRLTVT.

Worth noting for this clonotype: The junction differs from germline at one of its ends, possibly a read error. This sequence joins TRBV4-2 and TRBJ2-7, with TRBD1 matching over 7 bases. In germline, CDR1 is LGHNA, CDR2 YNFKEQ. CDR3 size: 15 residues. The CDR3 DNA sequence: TGTGCCAGCAGCCCAGGGGGTGTGAGCTCCTACGAGAAGTACTTC. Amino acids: CASSPGGVSSYEKYF.

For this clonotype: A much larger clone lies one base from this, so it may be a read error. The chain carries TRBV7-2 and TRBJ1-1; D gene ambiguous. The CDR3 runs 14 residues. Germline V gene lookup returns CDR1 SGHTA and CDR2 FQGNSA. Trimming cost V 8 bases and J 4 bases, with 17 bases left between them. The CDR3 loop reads CASFPAGLSTEAFF. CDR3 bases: TGTGCCAGCTTCCCAGCAGGATTGAGCACTGAAGCTTTCTTT.

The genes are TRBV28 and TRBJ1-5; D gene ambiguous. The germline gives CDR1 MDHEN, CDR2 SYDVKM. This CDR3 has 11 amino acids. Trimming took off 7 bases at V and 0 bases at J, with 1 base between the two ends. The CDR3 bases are TGTGCCAGCAATAGCAATCAGCCCCAGCATTTT. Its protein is CASNSNQPQHF.

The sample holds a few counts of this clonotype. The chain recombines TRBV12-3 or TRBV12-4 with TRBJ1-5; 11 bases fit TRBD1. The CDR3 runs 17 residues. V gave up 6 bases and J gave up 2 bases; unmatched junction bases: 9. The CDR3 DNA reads TGTGCCAGCAGCCCCCCCCGGGGACAGGGGGGCAATCAGCCCCAGCATTTT. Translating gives CASSPPRGQGGNQPQHF.

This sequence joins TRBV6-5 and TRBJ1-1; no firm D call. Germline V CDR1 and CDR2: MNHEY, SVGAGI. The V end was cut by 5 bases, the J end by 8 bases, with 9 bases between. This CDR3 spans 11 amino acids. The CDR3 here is CASSTVSEAFF. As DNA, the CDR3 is TGTGCCAGCAGTACCGTTTCCGAAGCTTTCTTT.

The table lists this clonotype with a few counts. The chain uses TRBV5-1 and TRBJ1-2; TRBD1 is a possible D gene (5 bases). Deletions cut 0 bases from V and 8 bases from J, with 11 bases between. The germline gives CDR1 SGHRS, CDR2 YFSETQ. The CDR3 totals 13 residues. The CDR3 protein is CASSLERRDGYTF. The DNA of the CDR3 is TGCGCCAGCAGCTTGGAGCGGCGGGACGGCTACACCTTC.

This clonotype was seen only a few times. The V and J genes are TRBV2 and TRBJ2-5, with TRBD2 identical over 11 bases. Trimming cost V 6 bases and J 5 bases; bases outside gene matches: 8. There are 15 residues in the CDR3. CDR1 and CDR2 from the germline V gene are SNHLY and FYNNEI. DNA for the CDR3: TGTGCCAGCAGGGAAACTAGCGGGAGATCGGAGACCCAGTACTTC. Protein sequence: CASRETSGRSETQYF.

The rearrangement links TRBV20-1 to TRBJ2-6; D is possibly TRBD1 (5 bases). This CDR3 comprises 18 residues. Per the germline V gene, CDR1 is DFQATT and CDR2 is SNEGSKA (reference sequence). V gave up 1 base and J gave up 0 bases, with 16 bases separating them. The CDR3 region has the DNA TGCAGTGCTAGAGGGTTGGCAGGGCCCAGCTCTGGGGCCAACGTCCTGACTTTC. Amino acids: CSARGLAGPSSGANVLTF.

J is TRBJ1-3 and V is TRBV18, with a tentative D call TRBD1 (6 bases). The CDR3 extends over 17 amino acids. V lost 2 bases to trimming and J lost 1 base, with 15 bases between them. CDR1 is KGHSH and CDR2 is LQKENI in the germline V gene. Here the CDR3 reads CASSPVPDSPSGNTIYF. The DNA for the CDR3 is TGTGCCAGCTCACCAGTCCCGGACAGCCCGTCTGGAAACACCATATATTTT.

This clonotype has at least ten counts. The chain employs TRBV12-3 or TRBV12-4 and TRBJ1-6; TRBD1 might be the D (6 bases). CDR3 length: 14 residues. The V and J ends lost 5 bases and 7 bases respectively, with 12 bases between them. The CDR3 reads CASSPDRSNSPLHF. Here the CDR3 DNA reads TGTGCCAGCAGTCCCGACAGGTCCAATTCACCCCTCCACTTT.

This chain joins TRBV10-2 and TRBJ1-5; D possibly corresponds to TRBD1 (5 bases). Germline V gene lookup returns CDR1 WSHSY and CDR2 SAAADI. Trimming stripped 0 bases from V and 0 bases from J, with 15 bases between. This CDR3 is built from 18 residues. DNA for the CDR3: TGCGCCAGCAGTGAGTCGTGGAGGGGCGCTAGTAGCAATCAGCCCCAGCATTTT. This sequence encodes CASSESWRGASSNQPQHF.